This TCR beta chain originates from a study of blood T cell repertoires in COVID-19. Study-level background: Samples representing acute and convalescent COVID-19 were sourced from the United States, Italy and Spain. The cDNA or gDNA used as material had been derived from T cells, B-cell-depleted T cells, or PBMCs.

In the original workflow: By means of reference gene primer amplification, nucleated cell counts were estimated. The protocol was immunoSEQ multiplex PCR, while the TCRdb copy is restricted to in-frame clones and leaves out a portion. That table furnishes V, J and clone size, whereas the DNA furnished D and trimming. The table records fewer than 250,000 clones, 88% of them present only once. The CDR3 runs 13 residues. Between the trimmed V and J ends, which lost 7 bases and 2 bases, there was a span of 14 bases. Germline V CDR1 and CDR2: SQVTM, ANQGSEA. The genes are TRBV29-1 and TRBJ1-1; no reliable D call. Sequencing was performed on peripheral blood. The source is a man between 65 and 80 years old with acute or convalescent COVID-19. CDR3 amino acids: CSGREGGNTEAFF. The CDR3 DNA is TGCAGCGGTAGGGAGGGAGGCAACACTGAAGCTTTCTTT.